This is a list of T cell receptor beta chains from one sample in a study of cytomegalovirus exposure and HLA in healthy donors. The method was immunoSEQ multiplex PCR; TCRdb's version includes in-frame clones alone and lacks a portion of them. The sample records about 220,000 clones, over 80% being singletons. The sequencing input was PBMCs. The origin of the receptors is a boy between 2 and 10 years old in good health and CMV-seronegative. CDR3s include the opening cysteine and the closing phenylalanine or tryptophan. A D gene is named only where the DNA matches it firmly. Rows may omit the clone size; those that give it use once, few, many or a size class.

j_call: TRBJ2-2
d_call: TRBD2
clone_size: .
v_call: TRBV5-1
cdr3_nt: TGCGCCAGCGGGACTAGCCGCACCGGGGAGCTGTTTTTT
cdr3_aa: CASGTSRTGELFF

j_call: TRBJ2-7
d_call: TRBD2
clone_size: once
v_call: TRBV5-1
cdr3_nt: TGCGCCAGCAGCAGTCGGCAGCGGGGGGTTCTGAAGGTCCTCTACGAGCAGTACTTC
cdr3_aa: CASSSRQRGVLKVLYEQYF

j_call: TRBJ1-1
d_call: TRBD1
clone_size: .
v_call: TRBV14
cdr3_nt: TGTGCCAGCAGCCACTTCCTGGGACAGGGGAACACTGAAGCTTTCTTT
cdr3_aa: CASSHFLGQGNTEAFF

j_call: TRBJ2-5
d_call: TRBD2
clone_size: .
v_call: TRBV6-6
cdr3_nt: TGTGCCAGCACTACGGAGCGGGAAAGTAGGAAGACCCAGTACTTC
cdr3_aa: CASTTERESRKTQYF

j_call: TRBJ1-1
d_call: TRBD1
clone_size: .
v_call: TRBV11-2
cdr3_nt: TGTGCCAGCATATGGACAGGGGCAAACACTGAAGCTTTCTTT
cdr3_aa: CASIWTGANTEAFF

j_call: TRBJ1-2
d_call: .
clone_size: .
v_call: TRBV7-2
cdr3_nt: TGTGCCAGCAGCTTACAGGGAACCTATGGCTACACCTTC
cdr3_aa: CASSLQGTYGYTF

j_call: TRBJ2-7
d_call: TRBD1
clone_size: .
v_call: TRBV7-9
cdr3_nt: TGTGCCAGCAGCTTAGGTCAGGGGGCGGGCGAGCAGTACTTC
cdr3_aa: CASSLGQGAGEQYF

j_call: TRBJ2-3
d_call: .
clone_size: .
v_call: TRBV13
cdr3_nt: TGTGCCAGCAGCTTAGTGGGCTACAGGATTCCCGCGGCTACAGATACGCAGTATTTT
cdr3_aa: CASSLVGYRIPAATDTQYF

j_call: TRBJ1-2
d_call: .
clone_size: .
v_call: TRBV27
cdr3_nt: TGTGCCACACGGCGGGGGTATGGCTACACCTTC
cdr3_aa: CATRRGYGYTF

j_call: TRBJ2-3
d_call: .
clone_size: .
v_call: TRBV5-4
cdr3_nt: TGTGCCAGCAGCGCCGTCGGGAACACAGATACGCAGTATTTT
cdr3_aa: CASSAVGNTDTQYF

j_call: TRBJ1-3
d_call: .
clone_size: .
v_call: TRBV6-5
cdr3_nt: TGTGCCAGCAGTTCCACAGGGAACTCTGGAAACACCATATATTTT
cdr3_aa: CASSSTGNSGNTIYF

j_call: TRBJ1-1
d_call: .
clone_size: .
v_call: TRBV15
cdr3_nt: TGTGCCACCAGCAGAGACCGCGGGGGGGGCTGGGGCACTGAAGCTTTCTTT
cdr3_aa: CATSRDRGGGWGTEAFF

j_call: TRBJ1-5
d_call: TRBD1
clone_size: .
v_call: TRBV15
cdr3_nt: TGTGCCACGGACAGGGAGGGCAATCAGCCCCAGCATTTT
cdr3_aa: CATDREGNQPQHF

j_call: TRBJ2-7
d_call: .
clone_size: .
v_call: TRBV6-1
cdr3_nt: TGTGCCAGCAGTGATAGGCAGGGAGGTTCCTACGAGCAGTACTTC
cdr3_aa: CASSDRQGGSYEQYF

j_call: TRBJ2-6
d_call: .
clone_size: .
v_call: TRBV19
cdr3_nt: TGTGCCAGTAGTTCAGGGGCTGGGGCCAACGTCCTGACTTTC
cdr3_aa: CASSSGAGANVLTF

j_call: TRBJ1-6
d_call: .
clone_size: .
v_call: TRBV30
cdr3_nt: TGTGCCTGGAGTTCAGGGTTGAATAATTCACCCCTCCACTTT
cdr3_aa: CAWSSGLNNSPLHF

j_call: TRBJ1-2
d_call: .
clone_size: .
v_call: TRBV19
cdr3_nt: TGTGCCACGGGGATGAGACAGGACTATGGCTACACCTTC
cdr3_aa: CATGMRQDYGYTF

j_call: TRBJ2-3
d_call: .
clone_size: .
v_call: TRBV2
cdr3_nt: TGTGCCAGCATAGAGGAGGGCCAGAAGGGTACGCAGTATTTT
cdr3_aa: CASIEEGQKGTQYF

j_call: TRBJ1-2
d_call: .
clone_size: .
v_call: TRBV18
cdr3_nt: TGTGCCAGCTCACCACCAGGGGTCTTATTCTATGGCTACACCTTC
cdr3_aa: CASSPPGVLFYGYTF

j_call: TRBJ1-1
d_call: .
clone_size: .
v_call: TRBV5-1
cdr3_nt: TGCGCCAGCAGCTTGCCGGGCCTCAACAGGGCCACTGAAGCTTTCTTT
cdr3_aa: CASSLPGLNRATEAFF

j_call: TRBJ2-1
d_call: .
clone_size: once
v_call: TRBV30
cdr3_nt: TGTGCCTTGCGGGGAGATCTCTACAATGAGCAGTTCTTC
cdr3_aa: CALRGDLYNEQFF

j_call: TRBJ1-5
d_call: .
clone_size: .
v_call: TRBV7-6
cdr3_nt: TGTGCCAGCAGCTTAGGGCGATCAGGGGAGGGTCAGCCCCAGCATTTT
cdr3_aa: CASSLGRSGEGQPQHF

j_call: TRBJ1-4
d_call: .
clone_size: once
v_call: TRBV23-1
cdr3_nt: TGCGCCAGCAGTCAATCTGAGGCCGAACCAACGGGTGAAAAACTGTTTTTT
cdr3_aa: CASSQSEAEPTGEKLFF

j_call: TRBJ1-4
d_call: TRBD1
clone_size: few
v_call: TRBV10-3
cdr3_nt: TGTGCCATCAGCTTCGGACAGGGGGCGGGAGAAAAACTGTTTTTT
cdr3_aa: CAISFGQGAGEKLFF

j_call: TRBJ2-7
d_call: TRBD1
clone_size: once
v_call: TRBV5-4
cdr3_nt: TGTGCCAGCACACTAAGACCGGGACAGGTCTACGAGCAGTACTTC
cdr3_aa: CASTLRPGQVYEQYF

j_call: TRBJ2-2
d_call: TRBD2
clone_size: .
v_call: TRBV5-4
cdr3_nt: TGTGCCAGCAGCCCGAGGACTAGCGGGAACACCGGGGAGCTGTTTTTT
cdr3_aa: CASSPRTSGNTGELFF

j_call: TRBJ2-1
d_call: TRBD2
clone_size: .
v_call: TRBV15
cdr3_nt: TGTGCCACCAGCAGTACCCTAGCGGGAATTAATGAGCAGTTCTTC
cdr3_aa: CATSSTLAGINEQFF

j_call: TRBJ2-7
d_call: TRBD1
clone_size: once
v_call: TRBV7-9
cdr3_nt: TGTGCCAGCAGCTCGAGAGGACAGGGATACGAGCAGTACTTC
cdr3_aa: CASSSRGQGYEQYF

j_call: TRBJ1-5
d_call: .
clone_size: .
v_call: TRBV11-3
cdr3_nt: TGTGCCAGGCCGCTTTTGAGGGGCAATCAGCCCCAGCATTTT
cdr3_aa: CARPLLRGNQPQHF

j_call: TRBJ2-5
d_call: TRBD2
clone_size: .
v_call: TRBV5-1
cdr3_nt: TGCGCCAGCAGCTTTGGGACTAGCCAAGAGACCCAGTACTTC
cdr3_aa: CASSFGTSQETQYF

j_call: TRBJ2-3
d_call: TRBD2
clone_size: .
v_call: TRBV7-3
cdr3_nt: TGTGCCAGCAGCTTAGGCGGGGGGGCTGGGGATACGCAGTATTTT
cdr3_aa: CASSLGGGAGDTQYF

j_call: TRBJ2-3
d_call: .
clone_size: once
v_call: TRBV7-9
cdr3_nt: TGTGCCAGCAGCGGGGATAGCGGACGAAGCACAGATACGCAGTATTTT
cdr3_aa: CASSGDSGRSTDTQYF

j_call: TRBJ1-1
d_call: TRBD1
clone_size: .
v_call: TRBV19
cdr3_nt: TGTGCCACGTCACAAAACAGGGGTTCTATCATGAACACTGAAGCTTTCTTT
cdr3_aa: CATSQNRGSIMNTEAFF

j_call: TRBJ1-1
d_call: .
clone_size: once
v_call: TRBV19
cdr3_nt: TGTGCCAGCCGCTGGGGAGGAGGCACTGAAGCTTTCTTT
cdr3_aa: CASRWGGGTEAFF

j_call: TRBJ2-1
d_call: TRBD2
clone_size: .
v_call: TRBV5-5
cdr3_nt: TGTGCCAGCAGCTTGGTGTCTAGCGGGGGGGCCGATGAGCAGTTCTTC
cdr3_aa: CASSLVSSGGADEQFF

j_call: TRBJ1-1
d_call: .
clone_size: .
v_call: TRBV30
cdr3_nt: TGTGCCTGGAGAGCCAGGACTCCCACTGAAGCTTTCTTT
cdr3_aa: CAWRARTPTEAFF

j_call: TRBJ2-1
d_call: TRBD2
clone_size: few
v_call: TRBV5-6
cdr3_nt: TGTGCCAGCACCTTACTAGCGGGAGGTCTCAATGAGCAGTTCTTC
cdr3_aa: CASTLLAGGLNEQFF

j_call: TRBJ2-7
d_call: TRBD2
clone_size: few
v_call: TRBV5-1
cdr3_nt: TGCGCCAGCAGCTTGTTACGGGAGGGATACAGGGACGAGCAGTACTTC
cdr3_aa: CASSLLREGYRDEQYF

j_call: TRBJ1-5
d_call: .
clone_size: once
v_call: TRBV6-6
cdr3_nt: TGTGCCAGCAGTTACTACGACAGGAATCAGCCCCAGCATTTT
cdr3_aa: CASSYYDRNQPQHF

j_call: TRBJ2-3
d_call: TRBD1
clone_size: .
v_call: TRBV7-2
cdr3_nt: TGTGCCAGCAGCCTCGAAAACAGGGGCCCTAGCACAGATACGCAGTATTTT
cdr3_aa: CASSLENRGPSTDTQYF

j_call: TRBJ2-1
d_call: TRBD1
clone_size: .
v_call: TRBV4-1
cdr3_nt: TGCGCCAGCAGCCAAGACCTAGGGACAGGGCAGTTCTTC
cdr3_aa: CASSQDLGTGQFF

j_call: TRBJ2-7
d_call: .
clone_size: .
v_call: TRBV7-6
cdr3_nt: TGTGCCAGCAGCTCCGGTACGGAGCGGCAGTACTTC
cdr3_aa: CASSSGTERQYF

j_call: TRBJ2-1
d_call: TRBD2
clone_size: .
v_call: TRBV7-9
cdr3_nt: TGTGCCAGCAGCTTAGTGGCTAGCGGGGGTCATGAGCAGTTCTTC
cdr3_aa: CASSLVASGGHEQFF

j_call: TRBJ2-1
d_call: TRBD2
clone_size: once
v_call: TRBV12-5
cdr3_nt: TGTGCTAGTGGTTTGGGGACTAGCGGGAGTGGGGTAGGGGCCTACAATGAGCAGTTCTTC
cdr3_aa: CASGLGTSGSGVGAYNEQFF

j_call: TRBJ2-5
d_call: TRBD2
clone_size: .
v_call: TRBV11-2
cdr3_nt: TGTGCCAGCAGCCCGCCTCTAGCGGGAGTTACGTACCAAGAGACCCAGTACTTC
cdr3_aa: CASSPPLAGVTYQETQYF

j_call: TRBJ2-2
d_call: TRBD1
clone_size: .
v_call: TRBV29-1
cdr3_nt: TGCAGCGTGCTCACAGGGGTCAACACCGGGGAGCTGTTTTTT
cdr3_aa: CSVLTGVNTGELFF

j_call: TRBJ1-5
d_call: .
clone_size: once
v_call: TRBV7-9
cdr3_nt: TGTGCCAGCAGCTTAGGGGGCACTAATCAGCCCCAGCATTTT
cdr3_aa: CASSLGGTNQPQHF

j_call: TRBJ2-7
d_call: .
clone_size: few
v_call: TRBV5-1
cdr3_nt: TGCGCCAGCAGCTTCCCGGACAGCGTCTCCTACGAGCAGTACTTC
cdr3_aa: CASSFPDSVSYEQYF

j_call: TRBJ2-1
d_call: TRBD2
clone_size: .
v_call: TRBV27
cdr3_nt: TGTGCCAGCCGTTTAGCGGGAGGCGGGAATGAGCAGTTCTTC
cdr3_aa: CASRLAGGGNEQFF

j_call: TRBJ1-5
d_call: .
clone_size: few
v_call: TRBV6-1
cdr3_nt: TGTGCCAGCAGTGGCGGGGCGGATCGAAATCAGCCCCAGCATTTT
cdr3_aa: CASSGGADRNQPQHF

j_call: TRBJ1-4
d_call: .
clone_size: .
v_call: TRBV23-1
cdr3_nt: TGCGCCAGCAGTAACCGAGGGGGAAAACTGTTTTTT
cdr3_aa: CASSNRGGKLFF

j_call: TRBJ2-7
d_call: .
clone_size: .
v_call: TRBV7-6
cdr3_nt: TGTGCCAGCAGCTTAGAGTCCGGGAGAGCCTACGAGCAGTACTTC
cdr3_aa: CASSLESGRAYEQYF

j_call: TRBJ1-1
d_call: .
clone_size: few
v_call: TRBV27
cdr3_nt: TGTGCCAGCAGTTTAAGAGGGAACACTGAAGCTTTCTTT
cdr3_aa: CASSLRGNTEAFF

j_call: TRBJ2-1
d_call: .
clone_size: .
v_call: TRBV7-9
cdr3_nt: TGTGCCAGCAGCTTAGCGGGCCCATTCAGATGGGTCGATGAGCAGTTCTTC
cdr3_aa: CASSLAGPFRWVDEQFF

j_call: TRBJ1-2
d_call: .
clone_size: .
v_call: TRBV6-5
cdr3_nt: TGTGCCAGCAGTCAAAGACAGATTTCCTATGGCTACACCTTC
cdr3_aa: CASSQRQISYGYTF

j_call: TRBJ2-2
d_call: TRBD1
clone_size: .
v_call: TRBV12-5
cdr3_nt: TGTGCTAGTGGTGCCAGGGGGCGGTTGAACACCGGGGAGCTGTTTTTT
cdr3_aa: CASGARGRLNTGELFF

j_call: TRBJ2-5
d_call: TRBD1
clone_size: .
v_call: TRBV30
cdr3_nt: TGTGCCTGGAGCCCGACAGGGGTTGGAGAGACCCAGTACTTC
cdr3_aa: CAWSPTGVGETQYF